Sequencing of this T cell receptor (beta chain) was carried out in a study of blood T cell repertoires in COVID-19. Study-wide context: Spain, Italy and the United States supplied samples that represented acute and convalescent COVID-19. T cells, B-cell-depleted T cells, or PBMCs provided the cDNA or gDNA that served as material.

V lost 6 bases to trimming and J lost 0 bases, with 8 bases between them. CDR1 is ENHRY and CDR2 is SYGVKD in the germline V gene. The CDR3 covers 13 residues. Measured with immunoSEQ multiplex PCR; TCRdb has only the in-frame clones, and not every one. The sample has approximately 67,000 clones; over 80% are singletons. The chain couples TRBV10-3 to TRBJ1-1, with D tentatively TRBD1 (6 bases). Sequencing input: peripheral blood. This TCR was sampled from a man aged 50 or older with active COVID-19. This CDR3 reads CAIRRTVNTEAFF. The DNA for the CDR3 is TGTGCCATCAGAAGGACAGTGAACACTGAAGCTTTCTTT.